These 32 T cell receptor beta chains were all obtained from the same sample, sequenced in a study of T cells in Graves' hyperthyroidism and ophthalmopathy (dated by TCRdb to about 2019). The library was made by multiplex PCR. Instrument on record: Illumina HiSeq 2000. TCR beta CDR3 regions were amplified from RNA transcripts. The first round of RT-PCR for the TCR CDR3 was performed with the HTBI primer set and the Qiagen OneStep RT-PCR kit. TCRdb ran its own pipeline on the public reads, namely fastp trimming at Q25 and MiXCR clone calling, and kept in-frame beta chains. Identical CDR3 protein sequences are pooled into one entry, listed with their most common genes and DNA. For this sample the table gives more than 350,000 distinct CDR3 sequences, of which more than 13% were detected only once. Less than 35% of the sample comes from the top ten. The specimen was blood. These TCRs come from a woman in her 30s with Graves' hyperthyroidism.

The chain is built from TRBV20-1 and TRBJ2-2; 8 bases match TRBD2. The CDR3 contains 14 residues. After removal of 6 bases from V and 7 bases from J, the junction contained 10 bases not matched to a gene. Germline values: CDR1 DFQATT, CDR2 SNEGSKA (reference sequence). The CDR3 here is CSASRNSGIGELFF. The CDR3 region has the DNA TGCAGTGCCTCCCGAAATAGCGGGATCGGGGAGCTGTTTTTT.

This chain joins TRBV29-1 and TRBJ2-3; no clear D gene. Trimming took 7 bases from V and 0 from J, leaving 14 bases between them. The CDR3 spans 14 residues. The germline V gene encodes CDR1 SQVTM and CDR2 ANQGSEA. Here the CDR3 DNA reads TGCAGCGGGTATTGGGCCTCTAGCACAGATACGCAGTATTTT. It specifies CSGYWASSTDTQYF.

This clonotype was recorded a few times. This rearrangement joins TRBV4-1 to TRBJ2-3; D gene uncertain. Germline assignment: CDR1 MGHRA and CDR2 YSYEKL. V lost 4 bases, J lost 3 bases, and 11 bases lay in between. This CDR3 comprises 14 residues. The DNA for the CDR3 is TGCGCCAGCAGCCCTCGTATGGGGACAGATACGCAGTATTTT. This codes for CASSPRMGTDTQYF.

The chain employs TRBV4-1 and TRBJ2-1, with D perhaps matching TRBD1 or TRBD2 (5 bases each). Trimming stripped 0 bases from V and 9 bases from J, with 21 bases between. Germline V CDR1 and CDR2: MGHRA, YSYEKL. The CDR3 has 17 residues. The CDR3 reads CASSQEALYGGQGEQFF. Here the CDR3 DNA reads TGCGCCAGCAGCCAAGAAGCCCTATACGGCGGGCAGGGTGAGCAGTTCTTC.

The CDR3 sequence: CAITSGTGGYNEQFF. In DNA, the CDR3 is TGTGCCATCACCTCCGGGACAGGGGGATACAATGAGCAGTTCTTC. The chain is built from TRBV10-3 and TRBJ2-1; the match to TRBD1 covers 11 bases. Germline CDR1 reads ENHRY; CDR2 reads SYGVKD. The CDR3 covers 15 residues. V trimming: 7 bases; J trimming: 4 bases; junction bases outside the gene matches: 6.

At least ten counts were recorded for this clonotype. CDR3 in amino acids: CASSLGTSGTVSTDTQYF. In DNA form, the CDR3 reads TGTGCCAGCAGCTTGGGGACTAGCGGAACCGTTAGCACAGATACGCAGTATTTT. This chain joins TRBV12-3 or TRBV12-4 and TRBJ2-3; the match to TRBD2 covers 11 bases. The CDR3 sequence is 18 residues long. V dropped 6 bases and J dropped 0; count of bases not matched to a gene: 11.

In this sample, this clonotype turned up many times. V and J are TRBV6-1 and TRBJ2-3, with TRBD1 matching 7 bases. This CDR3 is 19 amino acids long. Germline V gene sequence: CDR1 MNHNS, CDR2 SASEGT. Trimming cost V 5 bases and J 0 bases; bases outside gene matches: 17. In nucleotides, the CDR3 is TGTGCCAGCAGTCTACGACAGGGCCCAACGAGGTATAGCACAGATACGCAGTATTTT. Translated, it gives CASSLRQGPTRYSTDTQYF.

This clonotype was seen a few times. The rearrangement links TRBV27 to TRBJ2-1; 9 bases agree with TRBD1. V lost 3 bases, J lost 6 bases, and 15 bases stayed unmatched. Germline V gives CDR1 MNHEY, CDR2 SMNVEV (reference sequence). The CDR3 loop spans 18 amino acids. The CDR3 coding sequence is TGTGCCAGCAGTTTCCAACCCCGCGGGACAGGGAGGGTCAATGAGCAGTTCTTC. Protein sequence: CASSFQPRGTGRVNEQFF.

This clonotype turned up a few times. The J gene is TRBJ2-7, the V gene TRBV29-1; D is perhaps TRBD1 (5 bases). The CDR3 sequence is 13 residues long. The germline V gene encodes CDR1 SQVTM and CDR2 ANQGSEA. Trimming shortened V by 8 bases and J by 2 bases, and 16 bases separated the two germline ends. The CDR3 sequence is CSTSSDTTYEQYF. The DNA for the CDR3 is TGCAGCACCTCGTCGGACACTACCTACGAGCAGTACTTC.

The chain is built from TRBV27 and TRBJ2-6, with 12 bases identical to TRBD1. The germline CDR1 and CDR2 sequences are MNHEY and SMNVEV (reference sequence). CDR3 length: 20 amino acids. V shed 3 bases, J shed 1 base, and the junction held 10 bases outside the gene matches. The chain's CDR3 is CASSFQGQGAFRSGANVLTF. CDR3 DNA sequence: TGTGCCAGCAGTTTCCAGGGACAGGGGGCGTTTAGGTCTGGGGCCAACGTCCTGACTTTC.

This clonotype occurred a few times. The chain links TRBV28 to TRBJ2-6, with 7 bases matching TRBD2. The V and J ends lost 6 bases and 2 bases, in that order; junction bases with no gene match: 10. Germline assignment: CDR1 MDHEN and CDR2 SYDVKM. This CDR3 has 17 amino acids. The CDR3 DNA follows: TGTGCCAGCAGCCGGCTCTTGGGGGGGACTGGGGCCAACGTCCTGACTTTC. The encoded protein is CASSRLLGGTGANVLTF.

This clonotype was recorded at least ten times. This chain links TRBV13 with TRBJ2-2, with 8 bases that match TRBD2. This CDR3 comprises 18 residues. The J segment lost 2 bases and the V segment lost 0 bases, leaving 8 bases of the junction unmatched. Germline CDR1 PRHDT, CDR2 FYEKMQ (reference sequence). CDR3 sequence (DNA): TGTGCCAGCAGCTTAGGACTAGCGGAAAACGTCAACACCGGGGAGCTGTTTTTT. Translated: CASSLGLAENVNTGELFF.

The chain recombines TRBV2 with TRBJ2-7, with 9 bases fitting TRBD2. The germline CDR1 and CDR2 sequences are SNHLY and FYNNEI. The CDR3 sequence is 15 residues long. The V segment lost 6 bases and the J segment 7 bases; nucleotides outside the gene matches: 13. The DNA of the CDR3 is TGTGCCAGCAGAGGTAGCGGGAGTGGGCCGAGGGAGCAGTACTTC. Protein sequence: CASRGSGSGPREQYF. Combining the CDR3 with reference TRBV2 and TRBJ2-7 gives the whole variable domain EPEVTQTPSHQVTQMGQEVILRCVPISNHLYFYWYRQILGQKVEFLVSFYNNEISEKSEIFDDQFSVERPDGSNFTLKIRSTKLEDSAMYFCASRGSGSGPREQYFGPGTRLTVT.

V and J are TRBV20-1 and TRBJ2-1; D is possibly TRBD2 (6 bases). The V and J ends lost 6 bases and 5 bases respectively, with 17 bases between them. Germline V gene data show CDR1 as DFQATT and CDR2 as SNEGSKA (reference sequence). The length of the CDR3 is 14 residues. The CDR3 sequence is CSADRSPGDNEQFF. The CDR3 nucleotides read TGCAGTGCCGATAGGAGTCCGGGGGACAATGAGCAGTTCTTC.

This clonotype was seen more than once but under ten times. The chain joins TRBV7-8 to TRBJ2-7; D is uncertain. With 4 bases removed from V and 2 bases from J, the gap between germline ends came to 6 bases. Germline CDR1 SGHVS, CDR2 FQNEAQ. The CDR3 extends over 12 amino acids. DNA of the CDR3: TGTGCCAGCAGCTCCACAACCTACGAGCAGTACTTC. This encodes CASSSTTYEQYF.

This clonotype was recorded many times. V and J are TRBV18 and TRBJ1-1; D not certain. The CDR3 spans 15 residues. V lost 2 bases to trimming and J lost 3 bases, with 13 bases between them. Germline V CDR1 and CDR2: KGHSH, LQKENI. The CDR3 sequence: CASSPYTGPHTEAFF. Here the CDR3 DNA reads TGTGCCAGCTCACCATATACCGGGCCGCACACTGAAGCTTTCTTT.

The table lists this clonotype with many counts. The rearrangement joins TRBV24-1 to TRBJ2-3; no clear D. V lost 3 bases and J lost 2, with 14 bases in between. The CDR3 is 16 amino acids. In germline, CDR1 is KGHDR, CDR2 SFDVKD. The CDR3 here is CATSDAGAAHTDTQYF. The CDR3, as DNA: TGTGCCACCAGTGATGCCGGCGCCGCCCACACAGATACGCAGTATTTT.

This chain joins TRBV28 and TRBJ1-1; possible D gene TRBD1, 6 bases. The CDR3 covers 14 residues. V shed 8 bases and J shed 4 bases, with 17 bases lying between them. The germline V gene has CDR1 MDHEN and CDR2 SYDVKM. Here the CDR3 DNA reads TGTGCCAGCGCCCCCCCGGGGGCGCGCACTGAAGCTTTCTTT. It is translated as CASAPPGARTEAFF.

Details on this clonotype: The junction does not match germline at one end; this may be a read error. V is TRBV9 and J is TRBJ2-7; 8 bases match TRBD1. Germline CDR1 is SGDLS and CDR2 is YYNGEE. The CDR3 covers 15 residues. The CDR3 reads CASCVEDRETYEQYF. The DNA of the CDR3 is TGTGCCAGCTGCGTAGAGGACAGGGAAACCTACGAGCAGTACTTC.

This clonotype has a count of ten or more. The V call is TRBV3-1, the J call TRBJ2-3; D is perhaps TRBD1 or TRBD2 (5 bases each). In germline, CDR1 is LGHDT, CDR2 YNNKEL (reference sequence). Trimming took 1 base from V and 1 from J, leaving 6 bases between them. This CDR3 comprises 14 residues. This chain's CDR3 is CASSQGDGTDTQYF. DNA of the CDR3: TGTGCCAGCAGCCAAGGGGACGGCACAGATACGCAGTATTTT.

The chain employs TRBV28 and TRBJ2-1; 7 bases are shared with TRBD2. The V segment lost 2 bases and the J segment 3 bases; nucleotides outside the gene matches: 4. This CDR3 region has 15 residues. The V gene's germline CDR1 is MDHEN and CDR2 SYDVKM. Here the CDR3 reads CASSLHREVYNEQFF. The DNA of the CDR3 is TGTGCCAGCAGTTTACACCGGGAGGTCTACAATGAGCAGTTCTTC. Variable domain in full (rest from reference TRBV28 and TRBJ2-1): DVKVTQSSRYLVKRTGEKVFLECVQDMDHENMFWYRQDPGLGLRLIYFSYDVKMKEKGDIPEGYSVSREKKERFSLILESASTNQTSMYLCASSLHREVYNEQFFGPGTRLTVL.

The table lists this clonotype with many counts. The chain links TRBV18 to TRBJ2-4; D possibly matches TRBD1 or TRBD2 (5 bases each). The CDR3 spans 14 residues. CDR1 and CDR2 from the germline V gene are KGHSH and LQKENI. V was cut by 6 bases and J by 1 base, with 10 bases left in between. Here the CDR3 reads CASSAGTAKNIQYF. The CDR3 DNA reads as TGTGCCAGCTCCGCCGGGACGGCCAAAAACATTCAGTACTTC.

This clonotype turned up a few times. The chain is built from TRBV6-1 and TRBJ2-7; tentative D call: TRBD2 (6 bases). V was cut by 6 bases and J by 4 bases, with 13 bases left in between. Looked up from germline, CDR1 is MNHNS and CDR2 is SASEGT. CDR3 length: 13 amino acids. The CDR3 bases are TGTGCCAGCAGCGACGGGGGTTCATACGAGCAGTACTTC. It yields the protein CASSDGGSYEQYF.

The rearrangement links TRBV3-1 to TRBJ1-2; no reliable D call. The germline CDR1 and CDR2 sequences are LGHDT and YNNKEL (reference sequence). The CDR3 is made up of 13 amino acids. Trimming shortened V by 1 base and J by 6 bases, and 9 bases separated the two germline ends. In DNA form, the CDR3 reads TGTGCCAGCAGCCAAGGGGTACGTGATGGCTACACCTTC. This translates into CASSQGVRDGYTF. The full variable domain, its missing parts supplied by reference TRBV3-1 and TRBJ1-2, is DTAVSQTPKYLVTQMGNDKSIKCEQNLGHDTMYWYKQDSKKFLKIMFSYNNKELIINETVPNRFSPKSPDKAHLNLHINSLELGDSAVYFCASSQGVRDGYTFGSGTRLTVV.

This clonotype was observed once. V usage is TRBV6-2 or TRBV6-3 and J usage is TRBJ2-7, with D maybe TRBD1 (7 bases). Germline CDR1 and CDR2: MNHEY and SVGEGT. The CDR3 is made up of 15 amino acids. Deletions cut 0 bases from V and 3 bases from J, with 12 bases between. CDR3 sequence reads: CASSYSSRGVYEQYF. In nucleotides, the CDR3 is TGTGCCAGCAGTTACTCTAGCAGGGGGGTCTACGAGCAGTACTTC.

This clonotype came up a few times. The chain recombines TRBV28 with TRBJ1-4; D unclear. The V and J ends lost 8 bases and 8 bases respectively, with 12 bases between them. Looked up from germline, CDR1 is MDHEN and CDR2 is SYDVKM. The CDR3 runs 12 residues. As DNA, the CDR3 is TGTGCCAGCGGTCATTCAAGCGAAAAACTGTTTTTT. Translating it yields CASGHSSEKLFF.

The CDR3 coding sequence is TGTGCCAGCTCCCTCTACGGACAGGGAGATGAGCAGTTCTTC. Translated, it gives CASSLYGQGDEQFF. This sequence joins TRBV28 and TRBJ2-1; TRBD1 agrees at 8 bases. After removal of 8 bases from V and 8 bases from J, the junction contained 11 bases not matched to a gene. Germline values: CDR1 MDHEN, CDR2 SYDVKM. The CDR3 totals 14 residues.

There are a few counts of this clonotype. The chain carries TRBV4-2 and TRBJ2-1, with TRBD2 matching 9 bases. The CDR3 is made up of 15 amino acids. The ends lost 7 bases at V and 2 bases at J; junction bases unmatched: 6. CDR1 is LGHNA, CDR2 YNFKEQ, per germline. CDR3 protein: CASKKAGGTYNEQFF. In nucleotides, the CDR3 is TGTGCCAGCAAAAAAGCGGGAGGAACCTACAATGAGCAGTTCTTC.

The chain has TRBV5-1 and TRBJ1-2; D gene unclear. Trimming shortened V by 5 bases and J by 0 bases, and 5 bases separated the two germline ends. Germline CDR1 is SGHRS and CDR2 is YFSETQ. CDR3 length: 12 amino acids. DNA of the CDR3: TGCGCCAGCAGGGGAGCTAACTATGGCTACACCTTC. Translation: CASRGANYGYTF. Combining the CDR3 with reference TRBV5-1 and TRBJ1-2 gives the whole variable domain KAGVTQTPRYLIKTRGQQVTLSCSPISGHRSVSWYQQTPGQGLQFLFEYFSETQRNKGNFPGRFSGRQFSNSRSEMNVSTLELGDSALYLCASRGANYGYTFGSGTRLTVV.

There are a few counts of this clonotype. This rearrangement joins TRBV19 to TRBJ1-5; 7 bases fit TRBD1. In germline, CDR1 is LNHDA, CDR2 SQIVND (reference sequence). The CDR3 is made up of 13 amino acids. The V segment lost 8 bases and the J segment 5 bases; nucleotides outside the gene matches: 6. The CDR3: CASSDREHQPQHF. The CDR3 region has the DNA TGTGCCAGTTCCGACAGGGAACATCAGCCCCAGCATTTT.

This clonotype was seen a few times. As DNA, the CDR3 is TGTGCCATCAGTGAAAGACCAGACAATGAGCAGTTCTTC. Translated: CAISERPDNEQFF. This chain connects TRBV10-3 to TRBJ2-1; no reliable D call. The V gene's germline CDR1 is ENHRY and CDR2 SYGVKD. The CDR3 totals 13 residues. Between the trimmed V and J ends, which lost 3 bases and 5 bases, there was a span of 8 bases.

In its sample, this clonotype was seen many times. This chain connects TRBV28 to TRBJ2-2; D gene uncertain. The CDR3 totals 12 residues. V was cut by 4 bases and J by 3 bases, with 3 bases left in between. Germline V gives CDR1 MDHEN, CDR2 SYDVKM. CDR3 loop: CASSSYTGELFF. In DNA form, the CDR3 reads TGTGCCAGCAGTTCGTACACCGGGGAGCTGTTTTTT.